This TCR beta chain was sequenced for a study of spatial heterogeneity in lung cancer. Study-wide context: Samples came from about 72 TRACERx patients with untreated early-stage lung cancer. Follow-up PBMC specimens underwent sequencing when available; their median timing was approximately 26 months after resection. Study-wide points: At tumor resection, ubiquitous expanded TCRs were detected in blood more often than later.

Time point here: blood at routine non-recurrence follow-up after resection. Tumor, nontumor lung or frozen PBMC supplied whole RNA that was sequenced unsorted. V lost 3 bases and J lost 7, with 14 bases in between. The length of the CDR3 is 13 residues. Germline V gene data show CDR1 as SGHRS and CDR2 as YFSETQ. In TCRdb, the 5' RACE reads were re-called with MiXCR into one record per CDR3 protein. The table records some 32,000 distinct CDR3 sequences, roughly 10% of them present only once. This clonotype has a handful of counts. Antigen unknown. The origin of this receptor is a female donor with early-stage non-small cell lung cancer. The chain uses TRBV5-1 and TRBJ2-7, with D tentatively TRBD2 (5 bases). The sequenced sample was PBMCs, obtained at follow-up. The CDR3 here is CASSSDLGGEQYF. The DNA of the CDR3 is TGCGCCAGCAGCTCGGACTTAGGAGGAGAGCAGTACTTC.